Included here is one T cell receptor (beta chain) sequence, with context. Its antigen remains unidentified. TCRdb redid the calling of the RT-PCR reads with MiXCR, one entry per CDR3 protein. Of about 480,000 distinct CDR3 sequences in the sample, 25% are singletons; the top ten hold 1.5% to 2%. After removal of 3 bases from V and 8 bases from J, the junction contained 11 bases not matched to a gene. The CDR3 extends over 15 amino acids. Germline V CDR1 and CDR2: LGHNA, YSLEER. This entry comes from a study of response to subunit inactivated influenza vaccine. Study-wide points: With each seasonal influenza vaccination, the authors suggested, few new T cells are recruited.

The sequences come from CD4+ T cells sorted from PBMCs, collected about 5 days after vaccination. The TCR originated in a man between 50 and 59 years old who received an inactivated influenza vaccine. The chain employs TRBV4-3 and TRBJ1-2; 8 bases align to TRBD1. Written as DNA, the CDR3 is TGCGCCAGCAGCCAGCCAGGACAGGGAGGAGTCGGCTACACCTTC. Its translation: CASSQPGQGGVGYTF.